These 13 T cell receptor beta chains originate from one sample sequenced in a study of blood T cell repertoires in COVID-19. The method was immunoSEQ multiplex PCR; TCRdb's version includes in-frame clones alone and lacks a portion of them. Here the sample spans 100,000 to 150,000 clones, 74% being singletons. The sequenced sample was peripheral blood. The receptor set was obtained from a man older than 75 with COVID-19, enrolled during active disease.

This clone showed up just once. J is TRBJ2-3 and V is TRBV7-2; 8 positions match TRBD1. Looked up from germline, CDR1 is SGHTA and CDR2 is FQGNSA. V was clipped by 2 bases and J by 4 bases; unmatched bases: 5. CDR3 length: 15 amino acids. The CDR3 region is CASSLQGAGADTQYF. The DNA for the CDR3 is TGTGCCAGCAGCTTACAGGGGGCTGGCGCAGATACGCAGTATTTT.

V usage is TRBV7-2 and J usage is TRBJ2-6; weak D call: TRBD2 (5 bases). Trimming took 1 base from V and 2 from J, leaving 12 bases between them. The CDR3 runs 17 residues. Germline V CDR1 and CDR2: SGHTA, FQGNSA. CDR3 coding DNA: TGTGCCAGCAGCTTAGAGGTGCGCGGGCCTGGGGCCAACGTCCTGACTTTC. Protein product: CASSLEVRGPGANVLTF.

This chain connects TRBV14 to TRBJ1-1; D not certain. Germline lookup yields CDR1 SGHDN and CDR2 FVKESK. CDR3 length: 15 amino acids. V dropped 4 bases and J dropped 1 base, with 13 bases sitting between them. CDR3 nucleotide sequence: TGTGCCAGCAGCCCCTTATCCCACGGGAACACTGAAGCTTTCTTT. This sequence encodes CASSPLSHGNTEAFF.

The chain links TRBV29-1 to TRBJ2-7, with TRBD2 matching over 12 bases. CDR1 SQVTM and CDR2 ANQGSEA come from the germline V gene. This CDR3 spans 14 amino acids. Trimming removed 2 bases from V and 4 bases from J; junction bases left unmatched: 3. CDR3 coding DNA: TGCAGCGTTGAAACTAGCGGGAGGACTTACGAGCAGTACTTC. It yields the protein CSVETSGRTYEQYF.

The V call is TRBV18, the J call TRBJ1-2, with D possibly matching TRBD1 (6 bases). Trimming left V 4 bases short and J 4 bases short, with 10 bases between. This CDR3 contains 13 residues. From germline, CDR1 is KGHSH and CDR2 LQKENI. The CDR3 here is CASSQGRGYGYTF. Written as DNA, the CDR3 is TGTGCCAGCTCACAGGGCAGGGGCTATGGCTACACCTTC.

In this sample, this clone turned up a few times. The J gene is TRBJ1-5, the V gene TRBV2, with no clear D. The CDR3 is 14 residues long. Germline loops: CDR1 SNHLY, CDR2 FYNNEI. V shed 2 bases and J shed 3 bases, with 8 bases lying between them. CDR3 residues: CASSETRINQPQHF. CDR3 nucleotide sequence: TGTGCCAGCAGTGAAACTAGGATCAATCAGCCCCAGCATTTT.

This rearrangement joins TRBV2 to TRBJ2-1; the D gene is possibly TRBD2 (5 bases). The ends were cut back, 4 bases at V and 12 bases at J, with 19 bases in the middle. CDR3 size: 14 residues. Germline V gene data show CDR1 as SNHLY and CDR2 as FYNNEI. Written as DNA, the CDR3 is TGTGCCAGCAGTGGGACTGAGGAGGCCATCCCGCAGTTCTTC. It translates to CASSGTEEAIPQFF.

J is TRBJ2-1 and V is TRBV15, with D unresolved. The CDR3 is made up of 18 amino acids. The germline V and J ends were trimmed by 0 bases and 0 bases, with 15 bases remaining between them. Per germline, CDR1 LNHNV and CDR2 YYDKDF (reference sequence). The CDR3 sequence is CATSRDLPSFSSYNEQFF. In DNA, the CDR3 is TGTGCCACCAGCAGAGATCTTCCCTCCTTCAGCTCCTACAATGAGCAGTTCTTC.

This clone was found once. V gene TRBV7-2 combines with J gene TRBJ2-3; 7 bases line up with TRBD1. With 5 bases clipped from V and 4 bases from J, the junction kept 6 bases outside the gene matches. The CDR3 contains 14 residues. Germline CDR1 and CDR2: SGHTA and FQGNSA. The DNA for the CDR3 is TGTGCCAGCAGCCAGCGAACAGGGGCAGATACGCAGTATTTT. Translating it yields CASSQRTGADTQYF.

The gene calls are TRBV5-1 and TRBJ2-7; tentatively, D is TRBD1 (6 bases). Per germline, CDR1 SGHRS and CDR2 YFSETQ. The ends were cut back, 3 bases at V and 5 bases at J, with 21 bases in the middle. The CDR3 totals 16 residues. This CDR3 reads CASSWTRDKPLDEQYF. CDR3 nucleotide sequence: TGCGCCAGCAGCTGGACCCGGGACAAGCCCTTGGACGAGCAGTACTTC.

The CDR3 nucleotides are TGCGCCAGCATAGGGGGGAGTGGGACTAAAGTAGAGCAGTTCTTC. Its protein is CASIGGSGTKVEQFF. The V and J genes are TRBV5-1 and TRBJ2-1, with a weak D call TRBD2 (7 bases). CDR3 length equals 15 residues. V lost 6 bases, J lost 10 bases, and 23 bases lay in between. Germline V gene sequence: CDR1 SGHRS, CDR2 YFSETQ. The variable domain in full, completed from reference TRBV5-1 and TRBJ2-1, reads KAGVTQTPRYLIKTRGQQVTLSCSPISGHRSVSWYQQTPGQGLQFLFEYFSETQRNKGNFPGRFSGRQFSNSRSEMNVSTLELGDSALYLCASIGGSGTKVEQFFGPGTRLTVL.

This sequence joins TRBV15 and TRBJ2-7; TRBD1 matches 10 bases. Germline-derived CDR1 and CDR2 are LNHNV and YYDKDF (reference sequence). CDR3 size: 17 residues. The J segment lost 3 bases and the V segment lost 1 base, leaving 9 bases of the junction unmatched. In DNA, the CDR3 is TGTGCCACCAGCAGAGGGGCCCGGACAGGGGGTGGCTACGAGCAGTACTTC. The encoded protein is CATSRGARTGGGYEQYF.

V and J are TRBV12-5 and TRBJ1-5; no clear D gene. The CDR3 totals 19 residues. CDR1 and CDR2 (germline): LGHNT, FRNRAP. V lost 0 bases to trimming and J lost 0 bases, with 18 bases between them. CDR3 DNA: TGTGCTAGTGGTTTGGTGAGAACAGCTAAGTGCCATAGCAATCAGCCCCAGCATTTT. As protein: CASGLVRTAKCHSNQPQHF.